This T cell receptor beta chain was sequenced during a study of Ad26.COV2.S vaccination and SARS-CoV-2 variants (dated by TCRdb to the early 2020s). For the wider study: TCRbeta repertoire sequencing served as the tool for gauging how specific and how broad the SARS-CoV-2-reactive T cell receptors were following Ad26.COV2.S vaccination. A total of approximately 30 samples were included in the TCR-sequenced set, comprising about 20 Ad26.COV2.S vaccine recipients, 5 placebo recipients and 8 SARS-CoV-2 convalescent individuals.

The time point label corresponds to: individuals recovered from natural SARS-CoV-2 infection. Study-wide findings and limitations: Vaccine and placebo recipients had comparable non-spike TCR breadth, which fits with the vaccine containing only spike. The authors noted that total T cell responses may have been underestimated by the TCR breadth and depth analyses. After vaccination, spike-specific CD8+ and CD4+ T cell responses were reported to show substantial breadth. Spike-specific TCR breadth was higher in Ad26.COV2.S recipients than in placebo recipients (P = 0.0014).

The immunoSEQ Assay was used to sequence TCRbeta CDR3 regions. After extraction, genomic DNA underwent amplification by bias-controlled multiplex PCR, followed by high-throughput sequencing. Regarding the original processing steps: To quantify the absolute abundance of every unique TCRbeta CDR3 region, sequences were collapsed and filtered. Usable DNA was measured by amplifying reference genes present in all nucleated cells, and TCRbeta template counts were normalized to that usable DNA to estimate T cell fraction. Repertoire TCRs were annotated as SARS-CoV-2-specific when V gene, CDR3 amino acid sequence and J gene were exactly matched to a known reactive TCR set. The reference SARS-CoV-2 TCR set was obtained from MIRA and was filtered for enrichment in COVID-19-positive ImmuneCODE repertoires, whereby public or cross-reactive TCRs were removed. Using the MIRA antigens, annotated TCRs were further analysed by specific ORF or by position within an ORF. Breadth was defined as the number of annotated unique rearrangements divided by the total number of unique productive rearrangements, and depth was defined as the summed frequency of the annotated unique rearrangements. TCR breadth was compared between groups using two-sided Wilcoxon rank-sum tests. TCRdb provides this immuneACCESS table in a form limited to in-frame rearrangements. Some clones are lacking; in checked studies, under half of them reflect an unresolved V gene, and why the rest are absent is not known. D and trimming come from the DNA, and the V and J calls and clone size come from that table. Counted in this sample were roughly 380,000 clones; about 92% of them appeared once. Of the sample, under 5% is held by the ten largest clones.

A word on this clone: What this receptor recognizes is not known. No base quality values were provided; no much bigger clone lies one nucleotide off. The same CDR3 also results from other DNA sequences found in this sample.

The material sequenced was peripheral blood, taken after recovery from COVID-19. The clonotype was recovered from a human donor who had recovered from COVID-19.

The DNA reads TGTGCCATCAGCGGACAGGGGGACGAGCAGTACTTC. Its product reads: CAISGQGDEQYF. The chain links TRBV10-3 with TRBJ2-7, and 10 bases in between align with TRBD1. The CDR3 measures 12 amino acids from cysteine to phenylalanine. The kept DNA is CDR3 alone, 36 bases in frame from the first base. The germline V gene specifies ENHRY as CDR1 and SYGVKD as CDR2. For this chain, trimming is 6 bases at the V end and 5 bases at the J end, and the number of junction bases without a gene match is 1.